This TCR beta chain came from a study of radiotherapy plus CTLA-4 blockade in lung cancer. Germline CDR1 SGHNT, CDR2 YENEEA. The CDR3 consists of 13 residues. Data came from immunoSEQ multiplex PCR; TCRdb stores just in-frame clones and leaves some out. The repertoire holds around 80,000 clones, with less than 85% as singletons. Chemo-refractory metastatic non-small-cell lung cancer patients received focal radiation with ipilimumab CTLA-4 blockade. Of note for this clone: One end of the junction varies from germline; a read error may be responsible.

The specimen was peripheral blood, collected from a patient treated with radiotherapy plus ipilimumab. The J gene is TRBJ2-1, the V gene TRBV11-3; possible D gene TRBD1, 5 bases. This sequence originates from a human donor with non-small cell lung cancer whose response to radiotherapy plus ipilimumab could not be evaluated. CDR3 nucleotide sequence: TGTGCCAGCAGCCTAGACAGTAACAATGAGCAGTTCTTC. It codes for CASSLDSNNEQFF.